One sample yielded the 2 T cell receptor beta chains listed below, sequenced in a study of tumor-infiltrating lymphocytes in primary liver carcinoma. Blood RNA was derived from unsorted whole blood, and germline DNA was extracted too. Making TCR beta cDNA involved 400 to 600 ng total RNA and a constant-region primer. Three nested multiplex PCR rounds of slightly modified ARM-PCR generated TCR beta libraries. Each of the first two PCR rounds ran roughly 9 cycles with TRBV1-TRBV30 forward and C-beta reverse primers. TCRdb re-derived calls from the multiplex PCR reads in MiXCR, one entry per CDR3 protein. The table lists around 330,000 distinct CDR3 sequences, 60% to 80% of them singletons. Source material: peripheral blood. These receptors all stem from a man aged 40-49 years with primary liver carcinoma and hepatitis B virus infection.

This clonotype has more than one count but fewer than ten. The V call is TRBV5-1, the J call TRBJ1-1, with D possibly TRBD1 on 5 matching bases. The CDR3 is 16 amino acids. Germline loops: CDR1 SGHRS, CDR2 YFSETQ. Trimming took off 6 bases at V and 5 bases at J, with 23 bases between the two ends. The CDR3 loop is CASTSDPLGGWTEAFF. CDR3 in DNA: TGCGCCAGCACCTCTGACCCCCTCGGGGGGTGGACTGAAGCTTTCTTT.

On this clonotype itself: A much larger clone sits a single nucleotide away, making a read error possible. The chain employs TRBV4-2 and TRBJ2-3; no firm D call. This CDR3 is built from 15 residues. Germline values: CDR1 LGHNA, CDR2 YNFKEQ. In nucleotides, the CDR3 is TGTGCCAGCAGCCAAGGAGGTGTGGGCACAGTTACGCAGTATTTT. Its protein is CASSQGGVGTVTQYF.